A selection of T cell receptor beta chains follows, all from one sample in a study of cytomegalovirus exposure and HLA in healthy donors. Libraries were prepared by immunoSEQ multiplex PCR; TCRdb keeps only in-frame clonotypes and omits some of them. The sample gives over 150,000 clones, around 69% of which show up once; around 1.4% is in the top ten. Sequences were obtained from PBMCs. The receptors stem from a man aged 55 to 69 in good health and CMV-seronegative. The CDR3 runs from the conserved cysteine through the conserved F or W. Fields, in order: CDR3 length, D gene, J gene, V gene, CDR3 protein. The D gene is left open where the match is weak.

cdr3_length: 15; d_call: TRBD1; j_call: TRBJ2-7; v_call: TRBV9; cdr3_aa: CASTSRDRGPYEQYF
cdr3_length: 15; d_call: .; j_call: TRBJ1-5; v_call: TRBV5-1; cdr3_aa: CASSLDGGSNQPQHF
cdr3_length: 16; d_call: .; j_call: TRBJ1-2; v_call: TRBV7-9; cdr3_aa: CSSSLALWTANYGYTF
cdr3_length: 13; d_call: .; j_call: TRBJ1-1; v_call: TRBV18; cdr3_aa: CASSPRSWTEAFF
cdr3_length: 14; d_call: .; j_call: TRBJ1-1; v_call: TRBV10-3; cdr3_aa: CAISVRGGNTEAFF
cdr3_length: 16; d_call: .; j_call: TRBJ2-1; v_call: TRBV5-1; cdr3_aa: CASSERMGSSYNEQFF
cdr3_length: 15; d_call: .; j_call: TRBJ2-3; v_call: TRBV6-5; cdr3_aa: CASSYSGGQGDTQYF
cdr3_length: 15; d_call: TRBD2; j_call: TRBJ2-7; v_call: TRBV7-2; cdr3_aa: CASSLASGVSYEQYF
cdr3_length: 12; d_call: .; j_call: TRBJ1-5; v_call: TRBV15; cdr3_aa: CATSSRDQPQHF
cdr3_length: 14; d_call: .; j_call: TRBJ1-1; v_call: TRBV28; cdr3_aa: CASSLGGLNTEAFF
cdr3_length: 15; d_call: TRBD2; j_call: TRBJ2-7; v_call: TRBV19; cdr3_aa: CASSRGLAGTYEQYF
cdr3_length: 13; d_call: TRBD1; j_call: TRBJ2-7; v_call: TRBV28; cdr3_aa: CASSSGQGGEQYF
cdr3_length: 13; d_call: TRBD2; j_call: TRBJ2-5; v_call: TRBV7-3; cdr3_aa: CASSPTSEETQYF
cdr3_length: 16; d_call: TRBD2; j_call: TRBJ2-7; v_call: TRBV5-1; cdr3_aa: CASSSGTSGRYNEQYF
cdr3_length: 15; d_call: TRBD1; j_call: TRBJ1-4; v_call: TRBV5-6; cdr3_aa: CASSLTGTGREKLFF
cdr3_length: 14; d_call: .; j_call: TRBJ1-5; v_call: TRBV28; cdr3_aa: CASITGGGSQPQHF
cdr3_length: 13; d_call: .; j_call: TRBJ1-3; v_call: TRBV19; cdr3_aa: CASRTASGNTIYF
cdr3_length: 14; d_call: .; j_call: TRBJ1-1; v_call: TRBV7-6; cdr3_aa: CASSLASGRAEAFF
cdr3_length: 15; d_call: TRBD1; j_call: TRBJ2-1; v_call: TRBV6-1; cdr3_aa: CASSDQDRGYSEQFF
cdr3_length: 13; d_call: .; j_call: TRBJ1-1; v_call: TRBV28; cdr3_aa: CASSFGGGLEAFF
cdr3_length: 13; d_call: .; j_call: TRBJ2-7; v_call: TRBV7-2; cdr3_aa: CASSPRAGDEQYF
cdr3_length: 14; d_call: TRBD2; j_call: TRBJ2-7; v_call: TRBV7-2; cdr3_aa: CASSLQRGPYEQYF
cdr3_length: 15; d_call: TRBD1; j_call: TRBJ2-7; v_call: TRBV6-6; cdr3_aa: CASSYEAQGSNEQYF
cdr3_length: 18; d_call: .; j_call: .; v_call: TRBV27; cdr3_aa: CASFGTTETEEKPYEQYF
cdr3_length: 17; d_call: TRBD1; j_call: TRBJ2-1; v_call: TRBV4-1; cdr3_aa: CASSQDAVQGAYNEQFF
cdr3_length: 14; d_call: TRBD1; j_call: TRBJ1-2; v_call: TRBV7-9; cdr3_aa: CASSSLDRRDGYTF
cdr3_length: 13; d_call: TRBD2; j_call: TRBJ2-5; v_call: TRBV5-4; cdr3_aa: CASSSGGLETQYF
cdr3_length: 16; d_call: TRBD2; j_call: TRBJ2-1; v_call: TRBV19; cdr3_aa: CASSDGRGTRINEQFF
cdr3_length: 13; d_call: .; j_call: TRBJ2-7; v_call: TRBV7-2; cdr3_aa: CASSLVRGYEQYF
cdr3_length: 13; d_call: .; j_call: TRBJ1-3; v_call: TRBV25-1; cdr3_aa: CASSASGVHTIYF
cdr3_length: 15; d_call: .; j_call: TRBJ1-2; v_call: TRBV11-2; cdr3_aa: CASSLASGLAYGYTF
cdr3_length: 13; d_call: .; j_call: TRBJ1-6; v_call: TRBV2; cdr3_aa: CASSDDEGSPLHF
cdr3_length: 12; d_call: .; j_call: TRBJ2-3; v_call: TRBV21-1; cdr3_aa: CASSLPTGMGYF
cdr3_length: 11; d_call: .; j_call: TRBJ2-7; v_call: TRBV14; cdr3_aa: CASRVGLLQYF